This TCR beta chain was sequenced during a study of vaccination and CD4 T cells after COVID-19. An Oncomine TCR Beta short-read assay was used to sequence the DNA from cultured CD4+ T cells. TCRdb independently ran MiXCR on the PCR reads; one entry per CDR3 protein. The sample lists approximately 20,000 distinct CDR3 sequences; over 60% were seen once. CDR3 length equals 12 residues. The germline V gene encodes CDR1 DFQATT and CDR2 SNEGSKA (reference sequence). V lost 3 bases and J lost 6, with 12 bases in between. Treatment of the sample: roughly 10-day PBMC culture with coronavirus spike peptide pools or control peptides (ViraFEST assay). Points from the study as a whole: Convalescent patients' median share of reactive clones seen only post-vaccination was approximately 90%.

As for this clonotype: Its cognate antigen is unknown.

The source is a human donor who received a COVID-19 vaccine. Material: CD4+ T cells from blood, cultured in vitro, obtained after SARS-CoV-2 vaccination. The chain employs TRBV20-1 and TRBJ2-7; the D is unclear. The CDR3 loop reads CSARSSIFEQYF. The CDR3 DNA follows: TGCAGTGCTAGGTCAAGTATTTTCGAGCAGTACTTC.